This is a list of T cell receptor beta chains from one sample in a study of T-cell memory formation after mild COVID-19. One entry per CDR3 protein, called by TCRdb with MiXCR from the 5' RACE reads. The sample shows over 15,000 distinct CDR3 sequences, approximately 20% of them seen only once. The material sequenced was PBMCs or a T cell subset sorted from them (not recorded which). These receptors originate from a man between 18 and 29 years old who had mild COVID-19 (a few samples of this study predate the infection). Cell type and time point are not known. Both conserved end residues are part of each CDR3. Fields, in order: CDR3 length, J gene, D gene, clone size, V gene, CDR3 DNA, CDR3 protein. A D gene is named only where the DNA matches it firmly. A clone size is listed for some rows: how often the clone was seen (once, few, many), or a class if it is expanded.

>14|TRBJ2-7|.|.|TRBV11-2
TGTGCCAGCAGCCACGAGGGGGGCCGATGGGAGCAGTACTTC
CASSHEGGRWEQYF
>14|TRBJ2-5|TRBD1|.|TRBV4-3
TGCGCCAGCAGCCAAGCGGACAGGCAAGAGACCCAGTACTTC
CASSQADRQETQYF
>14|TRBJ1-6|.|many|TRBV9
TGTGCCAGCAGCGTAACCCTCTATAGTTCACCCCTCCACTTT
CASSVTLYSSPLHF
>14|TRBJ2-7|TRBD1|many|TRBV5-1
TGCGCCAGCTCGGACAGGGGGTTTATCGGCGAGCAGTACTTC
CASSDRGFIGEQYF
>15|TRBJ1-4|.|few|TRBV12-3/TRBV12-4
TGTGCCAGCAGAAGAACTCCAGACTTAAATGAAAAACTGTTTTTT
CASRRTPDLNEKLFF
>16|TRBJ2-7|.|.|TRBV10-3
TGTGCCATCATATTTTTTCCGGGACACACCTCCGGCGAGCAGTACTTC
CAIIFFPGHTSGEQYF
>15|TRBJ1-1|TRBD1|many|TRBV7-8
TGTGCCAGCAGTGGAGGAGGGGGCCGGAACACTGAAGCTTTCTTT
CASSGGGGRNTEAFF
>11|TRBJ2-7|.|.|TRBV24-1
TGTGCCACCAGTGATGGCTACGAGCAGTACTTC
CATSDGYEQYF
>15|TRBJ1-5|.|.|TRBV27
TGTGCCAGCAGTCCACCTATAGGGTTGGGTCAGCCCCAGCATTTT
CASSPPIGLGQPQHF
>13|TRBJ1-2|.|.|TRBV20-1
TGCAGTGCTAGAGATACAGGCCCCTATGGCTACACCTTC
CSARDTGPYGYTF
>13|TRBJ1-5|TRBD1|.|TRBV29-1
TGCAGCGACCCAACAGGGGGGAATCAGCCCCAGCATTTT
CSDPTGGNQPQHF
>15|TRBJ1-3|.|few|TRBV12-3/TRBV12-4
TGTGCCAGCAGCCCAGACCCATCGCGGCAGTACACCATATATTTT
CASSPDPSRQYTIYF
>19|TRBJ2-3|TRBD2|few|TRBV29-1
TGCAGCGTTGAGTTCTTTTTATATCTGCCAGCGGGGAACACAGATACGCAGTATTTT
CSVEFFLYLPAGNTDTQYF
>13|TRBJ1-1|.|many|TRBV12-3/TRBV12-4
TGTGCCAGCAGTTATTCCATGAACACTGAAGCTTTCTTT
CASSYSMNTEAFF
>17|TRBJ1-6|.|many|TRBV11-2
TGTGCCAGCAGCTCGAGAGGGGGGGCCTCAGATAATTCACCCCTCCACTTT
CASSSRGGASDNSPLHF
>15|TRBJ1-5|.|few|TRBV6-2/TRBV6-3
TGTGCCAGCAGTTTAGTATGGGGGGCCTATCAGCCCCAGCATTTT
CASSLVWGAYQPQHF
>18|TRBJ2-1|.|.|TRBV4-1
TGCGCCAGCAGCCAAGTTGATTTAGGCTTCCGCTCCTACAATGAGCAGTTCTTC
CASSQVDLGFRSYNEQFF
>13|TRBJ2-1|.|many|TRBV29-1
TGCAGCGTTGTAACAGCCTTCTCCCTGGAGCAGTTCTTC
CSVVTAFSLEQFF